The present T cell receptor (beta chain) was sequenced within a study of blood T cell repertoires in COVID-19. Study as a whole: Researchers got acute and convalescent COVID-19 samples from the United States, Italy and Spain. Sources were T cells, B-cell-depleted T cells, or PBMCs; the material itself was cDNA or gDNA.

Under the authors' procedure: From reference gene primer amplification, estimates of nucleated cell counts were derived. Generated by immunoSEQ multiplex PCR, the TCRdb table keeps only in-frame clones and is missing some. V, J and clone size are those of that table, while D and trimming were read from the DNA. This sample has approximately 120,000 clones, with around 80% found just once. This CDR3 has 16 residues. After removal of 3 bases from V and 4 bases from J, the junction contained 11 bases not matched to a gene. Germline CDR1 MNHEY, CDR2 SMNVEV (reference sequence). This chain connects TRBV27 to TRBJ1-1; TRBD1 matches 7 bases. The sample taken for sequencing was peripheral blood. This receptor was identified in a human donor in a cohort sampled during active or convalescent COVID-19. CDR3: CASSLSGGRGITEAFF. The CDR3 region has the DNA TGTGCCAGCAGTTTGTCCGGGGGCAGGGGGATCACTGAAGCTTTCTTT.